The clone carrying this TCR beta chain was seen at least ten times. Time point: newly diagnosed GD, antithyroid drugs for less than 3 months. The TCR library was prepared using RNA isolated from PBMCs. Libraries of TCR beta came from iRepertoire HTBI primers plus Arm-PCR of CDR3 regions. One entry per CDR3 protein results from TCRdb running MiXCR on the multiplex PCR reads. The sample lists about 520,000 distinct CDR3 sequences, 9.5% to 15% occurring once. CDR3 size: 14 residues. Germline assignment: CDR1 SQVTM and CDR2 ANQGSEA. This specimen belongs to a study of regulatory T cells in long-lasting Graves disease. This sample also belongs to another study, concerning T cells in Graves' hyperthyroidism and ophthalmopathy.

V gene TRBV29-1 combines with J gene TRBJ2-7; D may be TRBD2 (5 bases). TRBJ2-3 explains the end of the DNA better; the J call may be wrong. The receptor comes from a woman in her thirties with Graves disease. The sequenced sample was peripheral blood mononuclear cells (PBMCs), obtained at new diagnosis, from a patient treated with antithyroid drugs. The CDR3 bases are TGCAGCGTTGAGGCCTCAGCGGTCCCAGATACGCAGTATTTT. Translating it yields CSVEASAVPDTQYF.